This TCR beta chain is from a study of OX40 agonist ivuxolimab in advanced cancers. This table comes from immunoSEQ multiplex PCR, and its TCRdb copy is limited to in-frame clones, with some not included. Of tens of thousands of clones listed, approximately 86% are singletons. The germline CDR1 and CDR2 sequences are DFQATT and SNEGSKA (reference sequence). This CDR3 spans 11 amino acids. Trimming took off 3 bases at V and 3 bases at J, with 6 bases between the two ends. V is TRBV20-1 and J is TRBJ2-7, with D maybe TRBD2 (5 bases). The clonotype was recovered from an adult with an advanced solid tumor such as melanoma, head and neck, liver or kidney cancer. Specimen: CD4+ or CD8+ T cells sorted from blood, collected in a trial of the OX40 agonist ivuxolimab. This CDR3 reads CSARRVYEQYF. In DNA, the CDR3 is TGCAGTGCTAGGAGGGTCTACGAGCAGTACTTC.